This entry describes one TCR beta chain. In this sample, this clone turned up a few times. This receptor's antigen is unknown. No base quality information exists; no much larger clone differs at one position. The library was produced with the immunoSEQ multiplex PCR assay. For TCR sequencing, RNA was extracted from every sample and reverse transcribed into cDNA to serve as template. First-strand cDNA was synthesized using SuperScript III with a 2:1 mix of oligo-dT and random hexamers. A synthetic immune receptor repertoire was used to measure amplification bias, and any remaining bias was corrected computationally. In the paper's pipeline: Raw reads were preprocessed to remove errors, and CDR3 was defined according to IMGT conventions as the region from the conserved cysteine to phenylalanine. Clonality was computed as 1 minus the Shannon entropy, with the entropy normalized by log2 of the number of productive unique TCRs. Whether each scalp clone was CD4 or CD8 was inferred by checking scalp TCRbeta sequences against the CD4 and CD8 repertoires from sorted blood. TCRdb took this table from immuneACCESS and kept in-frame rearrangements with V and J called. Such tables lack part of the clones; where checked against another copy, unresolved V genes explain under half of the gap, and the rest is unexplained. The DNA was the basis for D and trimming; V, J and clone size are from that table. The sample table lists over 150,000 clones, approximately 59% of them with a count of one. Around 15% of the sample goes to the ten largest clones.

Reading the label with the study, this specimen's time point is: baseline before oral tofacitinib. Lesional scalp punch biopsies and peripheral blood were collected from alopecia areata patients. After PBMCs were isolated by density centrifugation and stained for CD3, CD4 and CD8, a FACSAria was used to sort CD4+ and CD8+ T cells. CDR1 and CDR2, looked up from the germline V gene, are MDHEN and SYDVKM. Reading from cysteine to phenylalanine, the CDR3 counts 11 amino acids. Of the read, only the CDR3 DNA is kept; its 33 bases are in frame from base 1. V was cut back by 5 bases and J by 8 bases, leaving a gap of 9 bases between them. The sample comes from a study of CD8+ T cells in alopecia areata (dated by TCRdb to the late 2010s). About the full investigation: The treated patients took part in an open-label pilot trial in which moderate-to-severe alopecia areata was treated with oral tofacitinib at 5 to 10 mg twice daily. RNA came from the PAXgene miRNA kit for fixed scalp, the miRNeasy kit for PBMCs, and the RNeasy kit for mouse skin. Scalp tissue and sorted CD4+ and CD8+ peripheral blood T cells from patchy and totalis/universalis alopecia areata patients and from healthy controls were covered by human TCRbeta sequencing. Scalp clonality was compared among normal scalp (n=4), patchy alopecia areata scalp (n=8), and alopecia totalis/universalis scalp (n=8). immunoSEQ multiplex PCR using 35 Vbeta forward primers and 13 Jbeta reverse primers was used to amplify TCRbeta CDR3 regions. Tofacitinib-treated patients had biopsies at baseline and at 4 and 24 weeks of treatment, with a later scalp biopsy in several patients. High-throughput TCRbeta sequencing was used to examine T cell clonal expansion in alopecia areata in both the C3H/HeJ mouse model and human patients. Patients stayed on tofacitinib for 6 to 18 months and then had 6 months of follow-up off drug so that delayed response and recurrence could be assessed. Results and caveats for the whole study, not just this receptor: Unlike mouse skin, where gammadelta T cells dominate, normal human skin contains resident alphabeta T cells that get sequenced too, which complicates analysis of the scalp TCR repertoire. Compared with normal scalp, lesional scalp had higher clonality and more expanded CD8+ clones, particularly in alopecia totalis/universalis, a pattern that suggests antigenic drive. Compared with mice, TCR sequences shared between patients were less clear, possibly partly because of HLA diversity across the patient population.

Rearrangement joined TRBV28 to TRBJ1-2, with no confident D gene call. The material sequenced was CD4+ T cells sorted from blood, taken at week 0. The sequence derives from a human donor with alopecia areata. CDR3 region: CASSDPRGYTF. The DNA sequence reads TGTGCCAGCAGTGACCCCCGCGGCTACACCTTC.